This T cell receptor (beta chain) originates from a study of T cells in Graves' hyperthyroidism and ophthalmopathy. This clonotype was detected ten times or more. The target antigen is unknown. Study-level findings and limits: Blood also carried most thyroid clonotypes expanded above 0.001.

The CDR3 length is 16 residues. The V and J ends lost 0 bases and 5 bases respectively, with 17 bases between them. CDR1 and CDR2 from the germline V gene are DFQATT and SNEGSKA (reference sequence). TCR beta CDR3 regions were amplified from RNA transcripts. An initial round of RT-PCR targeting the TCR CDR3 relied on the HTBI primer set. A single record per CDR3 protein comes from TCRdb applying MiXCR to the multiplex PCR reads. The table includes 370,000 or so distinct CDR3 sequences, roughly 14% detected once. J is TRBJ1-5 and V is TRBV20-1; D is possibly TRBD1 (5 bases). Material: blood. This TCR derives from a woman aged 18-30 years with Graves' hyperthyroidism that later progressed to Graves' ophthalmopathy. The CDR3 spells CSARDPRRGWDQPQHF. The CDR3 DNA reads TGCAGTGCTAGAGATCCCCGGAGGGGTTGGGATCAGCCCCAGCATTTT.